This entry features one TCR beta chain sequence. What it binds is not known. Other DNA sequences in the same sample also yield this CDR3. The sample originates from a study of shared clonotypes between healthy human individuals. For the study at large: For every donor, three CD4 naive, three CD4 memory, two CD8 naive and one CD8 memory plates were used.

V lost 0 bases and J 4 bases, leaving 7 bases between the germline ends. Germline lookup yields CDR1 SGHTA and CDR2 FQGTGA. The CDR3 sequence is 14 residues long. This table comes from immunoSEQ multiplex PCR, and its TCRdb copy is limited to in-frame clones, with some not included. This table has fewer than 2.5 million clones, under 95% appearing once. General study findings and limits: The sole specimen, blood, was sampled, and tissue repertoires likely differ.

The chain combines TRBV7-3 with TRBJ2-1; D remains unclear. The sample comprised naive CD4+ T cells from PBMCs. As to subset: CD45RA+ positively selected. The clonotype originates from a man between 18 and 35 years old in good health. Some clones in this sample may be carry-over from other donors' samples. This CDR3 reads CASSLTSSYNEQFF. The CDR3 coding sequence is TGTGCCAGCAGCTTAACGTCGTCTTACAATGAGCAGTTCTTC.